The 14 T cell receptor beta chains given below trace back to one sample, sequenced in a study of shared clonotypes between healthy human individuals. Produced via immunoSEQ multiplex PCR; TCRdb's table is partial and in-frame only. The table has 470,000 or so clones, more than 65% seen once. The sample was PBMCs. The source of these receptors is a woman in her thirties or forties in good health. Some clones in this sample may be carry-over from other donors' samples.

This clone was counted ten times or more. CDR3: CASTQQANPNEQFF. In nucleotides, the CDR3 is TGTGCCAGCACCCAACAGGCTAACCCTAATGAGCAGTTCTTC. This rearrangement joins TRBV28 to TRBJ2-1; possibly TRBD1 for D (5 bases). The CDR3 is 14 amino acids. Germline lookup yields CDR1 MDHEN and CDR2 SYDVKM. Deletions cut 7 bases from V and 7 bases from J, with 17 bases between.

Details on this clone: Other DNA sequences in this sample translate to the same CDR3. V usage is TRBV10-3 and J usage is TRBJ1-1, with D possibly matching TRBD1 (6 bases). Trimming took off 7 bases at V and 1 base at J, with 10 bases between the two ends. CDR1 and CDR2 from the germline V gene are ENHRY and SYGVKD. The CDR3 has 13 amino acids. The CDR3 DNA reads TGTGCCATCAACCCGGACAGGAACACTGAAGCTTTCTTT. Its protein is CAINPDRNTEAFF.

This clone was seen a few times. This chain uses TRBV7-2 with TRBJ1-2, with D unclear. The CDR3 has 14 residues. Germline lookup yields CDR1 SGHTA and CDR2 FQGNSA. V lost 2 bases, J lost 3 bases, and 10 bases lay in between. This CDR3 is CASSLTPPDYGYTF. The DNA for the CDR3 is TGTGCCAGCAGCTTAACACCTCCTGACTATGGCTACACCTTC.

This clone was counted a few times. V usage is TRBV6-1 and J usage is TRBJ1-1; D not resolved. Germline V gene lookup returns CDR1 MNHNS and CDR2 SASEGT. The CDR3 spans 14 residues. Trimming removed 4 bases at V and 1 base at J, with 10 bases between. The CDR3 spells CASSGSVGNTEAFF. CDR3 sequence (DNA): TGTGCCAGCAGTGGGAGTGTAGGGAACACTGAAGCTTTCTTT.

A note on this clone: It differs at one base from a far larger clone, so likely a read error. The chain recombines TRBV28 with TRBJ2-7, with TRBD2 identical over 7 bases. Germline-derived CDR1 and CDR2 are MDHEN and SYDVKM. CDR3 size: 16 residues. V was pared by 3 bases and J by 7 bases, with 15 bases of the junction left unmatched. The CDR3 DNA reads TGTGCCAGCAGTTTGTCAGCGGGCGGGAGCCAGGGAGAGCAGTACTTC. Translating gives CASSLSAGGSQGEQYF.

This clone was detected ten times or more. The chain links TRBV7-6 to TRBJ2-2; D possibly uses TRBD1 or TRBD2 (6 bases each). Between the trimmed V and J ends, which lost 1 base and 6 bases, there was a span of 15 bases. The CDR3 consists of 16 residues. Germline V gene lookup returns CDR1 SGHVS and CDR2 FNYEAQ. The CDR3 loop reads CASSLVGGGVAGELFF. In DNA, the CDR3 is TGTGCCAGCAGCTTAGTGGGGGGCGGCGTCGCCGGGGAGCTGTTTTTT. The variable domain in full, with the rest retrieved from reference TRBV7-6 and TRBJ2-2, is GAGVSQSPRYKVTKRGQDVALRCDPISGHVSLYWYRQALGQGPEFLTYFNYEAQQDKSGLPNDRFSAERPEGSISTLTIQRTEQRDSAMYRCASSLVGGGVAGELFFGEGSRLTVL.

This chain connects TRBV7-9 to TRBJ2-2; no clear D. CDR1 is SEHNR and CDR2 is FQNEAQ in the germline V gene (reference sequence). The CDR3 is 17 residues long. V lost 1 base and J lost 1, with 13 bases in between. DNA for the CDR3: TGTGCCAGCAGCTTAGATGTAACTCGCGGGAACACCGGGGAGCTGTTTTTT. This sequence encodes CASSLDVTRGNTGELFF.

The chain employs TRBV6-5 and TRBJ2-5, with 10 bases lining up with TRBD1. The CDR3 has 15 residues. Germline CDR1 MNHEY, CDR2 SVGAGI. The J segment lost 5 bases and the V segment lost 4 bases, leaving 7 bases of the junction unmatched. The CDR3, as DNA: TGTGCCAGCAGTTCCCGGGACAGGGGAGGTGAGACCCAGTACTTC. The encoded protein is CASSSRDRGGETQYF.

V gene TRBV14 combines with J gene TRBJ2-5; D is possibly TRBD1 or TRBD2 (5 bases each). Per germline, CDR1 SGHDN and CDR2 FVKESK. There are 15 residues in the CDR3. Trimming took off 3 bases at V and 7 bases at J, with 18 bases between the two ends. CDR3 in DNA: TGTGCCAGCAGCCACCCTTGGGGGACCCCAGGGACCCAGTACTTC. Its protein product is CASSHPWGTPGTQYF.

Details on this clone: Only one base separates this from a far larger clonotype, so it likely reflects a read error. The CDR3 DNA is TGTACCTGGAGTCTCCCTGTGTCGAAAGCTTTCTTT. Protein: CTWSLPVSKAFF. The chain couples TRBV30 to TRBJ1-1; D remains ambiguous. Germline V CDR1 and CDR2: GTSNPN, SVGIG (reference sequence). The CDR3 is 12 residues long.

CDR3: CASSSNRGDDSNQPQHF. CDR3 coding DNA: TGTGCCAGTAGTAGTAACAGGGGGGACGATAGCAATCAGCCCCAGCATTTT. The chain has TRBV19 and TRBJ1-5; 8 positions match TRBD1. The V gene's germline CDR1 is LNHDA and CDR2 SQIVND (reference sequence). V lost 4 bases, J lost 0 bases, and 8 bases stayed unmatched. The CDR3 totals 17 residues.

For this clone: A far larger clone is just one base off, so this is likely a read error. The V and J genes are TRBV30 and TRBJ2-6; maybe TRBD1 (5 bases). The CDR3 consists of 19 residues. Per the germline V gene, CDR1 is GTSNPN and CDR2 is SVGIG (reference sequence). The chain's CDR3 is CAWAEEGEALWAGANILTF. The CDR3 DNA sequence: TGTGCCTGGGCAGAAGAAGGAGAAGCCCTCTGGGCTGGGGCCAACATCCTGACTTTC.

V and J are TRBV5-1 and TRBJ1-1; D gene uncertain. Germline V CDR1 and CDR2: SGHRS, YFSETQ. The CDR3 has 13 residues. The germline V and J ends were trimmed by 0 bases and 4 bases, with 7 bases remaining between them. The DNA of the CDR3 is TGCGCCAGCAGCTTGGAGCCAAGCACTGAAGCTTTCTTT. The encoded protein is CASSLEPSTEAFF. Looking up the rest from reference TRBV5-1 and TRBJ1-1 gives the full variable domain: KAGVTQTPRYLIKTRGQQVTLSCSPISGHRSVSWYQQTPGQGLQFLFEYFSETQRNKGNFPGRFSGRQFSNSRSEMNVSTLELGDSALYLCASSLEPSTEAFFGQGTRLTVV.

V and J are TRBV7-3 and TRBJ1-1; D gene unclear. CDR3 size: 15 residues. Germline loops: CDR1 SGHTA, CDR2 FQGTGA. The ends were cut back, 2 bases at V and 1 base at J, with 11 bases in the middle. CDR3 in amino acids: CASSLQPNKNTEAFF. CDR3 coding DNA: TGTGCCAGCAGCTTACAACCTAATAAGAACACTGAAGCTTTCTTT.